This T cell receptor (beta chain) was observed in a study of T cell responses to AZD1222 COVID-19 vaccine. CDR1 is LGHNA, CDR2 YNFKEQ, per germline. The CDR3 is 15 amino acids. Trimming stripped 4 bases from V and 3 bases from J, with 16 bases between. Notes on the study in general: The study identified only five to seven AZD1222 recipients as seropositive at baseline. Donors were mostly white British, more females; clonal diversity possibly underestimated. Reports indicate that nearly half of spike-specific TCRs are directed at unmutated variant regions.

Produced via immunoSEQ multiplex PCR; TCRdb's table is partial and in-frame only. The sample yields approximately 150,000 clones, just over 90% seen once. A word on this clone: Its antigen is as yet unknown.

The sequences come from peripheral blood, collected on day 0 of MenACWY control vaccination. This sequence was found in an adult in good health. V is TRBV4-2 and J is TRBJ2-7; D is unresolved. CDR3 sequence: CASSRDGPRGYEQYF. CDR3 DNA: TGTGCCAGCAGCCGAGACGGGCCGCGTGGCTACGAGCAGTACTTC.